The 14 T cell receptor beta chains below were found in one sample sequenced in a study of T-cell memory formation after mild COVID-19. Using its own MiXCR run on the 5' RACE reads, TCRdb lists one record per CDR3 protein. This table holds around 300,000 distinct CDR3 sequences, roughly 18% found once. Sequenced input: PBMCs or a T cell subset sorted from them (not recorded which). These receptors were obtained from a man aged 18 to 35 who had mild COVID-19 (a few samples of this study predate the infection). Cell type and time point are not known.

CDR3 in DNA: TGCAGTGCTCCCAGAGGACTTTATTCAGATACGCAGTATTTT. This codes for CSAPRGLYSDTQYF. This chain uses TRBV20-1 with TRBJ2-3; perhaps TRBD2 as D (5 bases). This CDR3 region has 14 residues. Germline-derived CDR1 and CDR2 are DFQATT and SNEGSKA (reference sequence). The germline V and J ends were trimmed by 5 bases and 4 bases, with 16 bases remaining between them.

This clonotype showed up just a few times. The chain uses TRBV10-3 and TRBJ2-7; TRBD1 might be the D (5 bases). There are 15 residues in the CDR3. Per the germline V gene, CDR1 is ENHRY and CDR2 is SYGVKD. V was pared by 0 bases and J by 0 bases, with 9 bases between. The CDR3 DNA reads as TGTGCCATCAGTGAGTCTGACAGCTTCTCCTACGAGCAGTACGTC. Translated, it gives CAISESDSFSYEQYV.

This clonotype was counted a few times. V is TRBV6-6 and J is TRBJ2-7; 8 positions match TRBD1. This CDR3 contains 12 residues. The V segment lost 5 bases and the J segment 4 bases; nucleotides outside the gene matches: 1. Per germline, CDR1 MNHNY and CDR2 SVGAGI (reference sequence). Written as DNA, the CDR3 is TGTGCCAGCAGTCAGGGGGCTTACGAGCAGTACGTC. This gives the protein CASSQGAYEQYV.

In this sample, this clonotype turned up a few times. CDR3 in amino acids: CASSPRAGRTDTQYF. The CDR3 nucleotides read TGTGCCAGCAGCCCCCGAGCGGGGCGCACAGATACGCAGTATTTT. This sequence joins TRBV7-2 and TRBJ2-3, with 7 bases lining up with TRBD2. The CDR3 totals 15 residues. V gave up 5 bases and J gave up 1 base; unmatched junction bases: 6. Germline-derived CDR1 and CDR2 are SGHTA and FQGNSA.

The chain recombines TRBV9 with TRBJ1-2, with a tentative D call TRBD1 (5 bases). This CDR3 has 13 residues. Germline assignment: CDR1 SGDLS and CDR2 YYNGEE. Trimming cost V 3 bases and J 4 bases, with 10 bases left between them. The CDR3 coding sequence is TGTGCCAGCAGCGGACGTGACAGCTATGGCTACACCTTC. Its translation: CASSGRDSYGYTF.

At least ten counts were recorded for this clonotype. This chain links TRBV10-3 with TRBJ2-4, with 7 nucleotides matching TRBD2. Trimming at V came to 3 bases and at J to 0 bases, leaving 2 bases not matched to a gene. The germline gives CDR1 ENHRY, CDR2 SYGVKD. The CDR3 has 15 amino acids. The CDR3 DNA reads TGTGCCATCAGTGAATGGGGGGGAGCCAAAAACATTCAGTACTTC. Residues: CAISEWGGAKNIQYF.

This clonotype was picked up a small number of times. This chain connects TRBV6-5 to TRBJ2-7; 8 positions agree with TRBD2. The CDR3 extends over 15 amino acids. Germline V gene lookup returns CDR1 MNHEY and CDR2 SVGAGI. After removal of 2 bases from V and 6 bases from J, the junction contained 9 bases not matched to a gene. The CDR3 DNA reads as TGTGCCAGCAGTTACGACGCGGGGGGCAATGGCGAGCAGTACTTC. Its protein is CASSYDAGGNGEQYF.

This clonotype has more than one count but fewer than ten. The chain has TRBV5-1 and TRBJ2-3; a possible D gene is TRBD2 (5 bases). Between the trimmed V and J ends, which lost 4 bases and 4 bases, there was a span of 13 bases. Germline CDR1 and CDR2: SGHRS and YFSETQ. The CDR3 loop spans 14 amino acids. The CDR3 nucleotides are TGCGCCAGCAGCCTGGACTTGCTTGCAGATACGCAGTATTTT. This gives the protein CASSLDLLADTQYF.

This clonotype was detected a few times. The chain recombines TRBV19 with TRBJ2-7; D is uncertain. The germline CDR1 and CDR2 sequences are LNHDA and SQIVND (reference sequence). Deletions cut 6 bases from V and 6 bases from J, with 18 bases between. CDR3 size: 14 residues. CDR3 loop: CASRPGPRSFEQYF. CDR3 in DNA: TGTGCCAGTAGGCCGGGCCCTCGAAGTTTCGAGCAGTACTTC.

The chain couples TRBV5-1 to TRBJ1-1; D is ambiguous. Germline V gene sequence: CDR1 SGHRS, CDR2 YFSETQ. This CDR3 has 13 residues. The germline V and J ends were trimmed by 5 bases and 3 bases, with 11 bases remaining between them. The CDR3, as DNA: TGCGCCAGCAGGAGTACAGCTTACACTGAAGCTTTCTTT. Residues: CASRSTAYTEAFF.

This chain joins TRBV20-1 and TRBJ2-3, with 8 bases that match TRBD1. This CDR3 spans 13 amino acids. From germline, CDR1 is DFQATT and CDR2 SNEGSKA (reference sequence). V lost 6 bases and J lost 4; bases outside the gene matches: 6. DNA of the CDR3: TGCAGTGCAAACGGACAGGGATCAGATACGCAGTATTTT. This codes for CSANGQGSDTQYF.

This clonotype has only a few counts. The V call is TRBV28, the J call TRBJ2-7; D remains ambiguous. CDR1 and CDR2 from the germline V gene are MDHEN and SYDVKM. Trimming left V 5 bases short and J 0 bases short, with 8 bases between. The CDR3 extends over 13 amino acids. CDR3 sequence: CASSPQSSYEQYV. The CDR3 DNA sequence: TGTGCCAGCAGTCCACAGAGCTCCTACGAGCAGTACGTC.

The rearrangement joins TRBV4-2 to TRBJ2-3; TRBD2 aligns across 8 bases. CDR3 length equals 15 residues. Germline V gene data show CDR1 as LGHNA and CDR2 as YNFKEQ. Trimming took 7 bases from V and 5 from J; bases not matched to a gene: 11. CDR3 in amino acids: CASKRGRDQLDTQYF. The DNA for the CDR3 is TGTGCCAGCAAGCGGGGGCGGGATCAGTTAGATACGCAGTATTTT.

J is TRBJ1-1 and V is TRBV7-9; the D is unclear. The CDR3 consists of 15 residues. V dropped 1 base and J dropped 8 bases, with 17 bases sitting between them. The germline CDR1 and CDR2 sequences are SEHNR and FQNEAQ (reference sequence). The CDR3 DNA reads as TGTGCCAGCAGCTTAGGTTTCCGGGTAGGCGGGGAAGCTTTCTTT. It yields the protein CASSLGFRVGGEAFF. Full variable domain (remainder filled in from reference TRBV7-9 and TRBJ1-1): DTGVSQNPRHKITKRGQNVTFRCDPISEHNRLYWYRQTLGQGPEFLTYFQNEAQLEKSRLLSDRFSAERPKGSFSTLEIQRTEQGDSAMYLCASSLGFRVGGEAFFGQGTRLTVV.